The clone carrying this T cell receptor beta chain has only a few counts. Its matching antigen is unknown. This CDR3 has 15 residues. Deletions cut 6 bases from V and 0 bases from J, with 15 bases between. The germline gives CDR1 ENHRY, CDR2 SYGVKD. Using RNA transcripts as the source, TCR beta CDR3 regions were amplified. The TCR CDR3 was amplified in a first-round RT-PCR using the HTBI primer set. TCRdb redid the calling of the multiplex PCR reads with MiXCR, one entry per CDR3 protein. The table includes hundreds of thousands of distinct CDR3 sequences, approximately 15% detected once. This record belongs to a study of T cells in Graves' hyperthyroidism and ophthalmopathy. Participants, patients aged 18 to 65, had newly diagnosed hyperthyroidism with a duration under 2 months. Lactation, pregnancy, other autoimmune disease or uncontrolled infection excluded patients. Study results and limitations: In the analysis, a 13 V-J model separated ophthalmopathy from stable hyperthyroidism.

The source material was blood. The rearrangement links TRBV10-3 to TRBJ2-7; D uncertain. This TCR was sampled from a woman aged 30 to 39 with Graves' hyperthyroidism. The CDR3 region is CAIRNPNMASYEQYF. Here the CDR3 DNA reads TGTGCCATCAGAAACCCGAACATGGCCTCCTACGAGCAGTACTTC.